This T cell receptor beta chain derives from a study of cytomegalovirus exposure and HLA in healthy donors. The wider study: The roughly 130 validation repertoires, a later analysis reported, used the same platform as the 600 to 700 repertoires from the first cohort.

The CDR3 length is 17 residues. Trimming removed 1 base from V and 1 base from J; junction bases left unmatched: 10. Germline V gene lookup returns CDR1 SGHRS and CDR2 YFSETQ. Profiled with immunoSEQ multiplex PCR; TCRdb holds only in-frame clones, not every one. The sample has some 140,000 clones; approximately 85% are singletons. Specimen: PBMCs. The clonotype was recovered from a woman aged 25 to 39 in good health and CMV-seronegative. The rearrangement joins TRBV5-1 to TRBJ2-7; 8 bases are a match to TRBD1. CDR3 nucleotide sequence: TGCGCCAGCAGCTTGACAGGGACAGGCGGCCTGTCCTACGAGCAGTACTTC. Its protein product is CASSLTGTGGLSYEQYF.